This TCR beta chain is drawn from a study of OX40 agonist ivuxolimab in advanced cancers. About the study: Having had anti-PD-1, anti-PD-L1 or anti-CTLA-4 therapy before was allowed, and approximately 40% had some.

At cycle 4 day 1, cycle 7 day 1, and baseline, blood was sampled. As regards this clone: What it recognizes is unknown.

Study observations and caveats: Clonal expansion was among the lowest in partial responders at 0.1-3.0 mg/kg, especially CD8+. Mean expanded clone counts were higher in CD8+ than CD4+ T cells.

The table came from immunoSEQ multiplex PCR; TCRdb's copy has only in-frame clones and leaves some out. In the table there are around 86,000 clones, around 91% of which are singletons. Between the trimmed V and J ends, which lost 1 base and 0 bases, there was a span of 10 bases. The CDR3 runs 17 residues. The germline CDR1 and CDR2 sequences are MNHEY and SMNVEV (reference sequence). This specimen was CD4+ or CD8+ T cells sorted from blood, taken in a trial of the OX40 agonist ivuxolimab. The receptor was isolated from an adult with an advanced solid tumor such as melanoma, head and neck, liver or kidney cancer. The rearrangement links TRBV27 to TRBJ2-6; no reliable D call. DNA for the CDR3: TGTGCCAGCAGTTTATATACACGTAGCTCTGGGGCCAACGTCCTGACTTTC. Translated: CASSLYTRSSGANVLTF.